This passage covers 31 T cell receptor beta chains from one sample sequenced in a study of cytomegalovirus exposure and HLA in healthy donors. Primers for the PCR totalled 60 Vbeta and 13 Jbeta. Some clones are missing from TCRdb's copy, which holds only in-frame ones; the method was immunoSEQ multiplex PCR. This sample's clone table lists some 200,000 clones. Sequencing was carried out using PBMCs. Receptors were obtained from a boy younger than 18 in good health and CMV-seronegative.

V gene TRBV6-5 combines with J gene TRBJ2-5; 7 positions match TRBD1. The end of the DNA aligns better with TRBJ2-7, so the J call may be wrong. Germline V lookup: CDR1 MNHEY, CDR2 SVGAGI. The CDR3 is 14 amino acids. The CDR3 DNA reads as TGTGCCAGCAGCTCCAGGGGGTCCACCTACGAGCAGTACTTC. Its protein is CASSSRGSTYEQYF.

This chain uses TRBV5-1 with TRBJ2-3; D perhaps matches TRBD1 (5 bases). Germline CDR1 reads SGHRS; CDR2 reads YFSETQ. This CDR3 spans 15 amino acids. Trimming removed 0 bases from V and 3 bases from J, with 11 bases in between. CDR3 bases: TGCGCCAGCAGCTTGGAGGTGGGGCCAACAGATACGCAGTATTTT. Translation gives CASSLEVGPTDTQYF.

The chain combines TRBV19 with TRBJ2-7; D is ambiguous. Deletions cut 1 base from V and 0 bases from J, with 4 bases between. This CDR3 is 13 amino acids long. Looked up from germline, CDR1 is LNHDA and CDR2 is SQIVND (reference sequence). CDR3 bases: TGTGCCAGTAGTATAGGACACTCCTACGAGCAGTACTTC. Its protein product is CASSIGHSYEQYF.

With regard to this clone: In the same sample, other DNA sequences code for this CDR3. CDR3 nucleotide sequence: TGTGCCAGCTCACCAACGGACAGGGGGAATCAGCCCCAGCATTTT. It yields the protein CASSPTDRGNQPQHF. The chain combines TRBV18 with TRBJ1-5, with 10 bases that match TRBD1. Trimming removed 2 bases from V and 4 bases from J; junction bases left unmatched: 2. Germline assignment: CDR1 KGHSH and CDR2 LQKENI. This CDR3 has 15 amino acids. The whole variable domain, filled in from reference TRBV18 and TRBJ1-5, reads NAGVMQNPRHLVRRRGQEARLRCSPMKGHSHVYWYRQLPEEGLKFMVYLQKENIIDESGMPKERFSAEFPKEGPSILRIQQVVRGDSAAYFCASSPTDRGNQPQHFGDGTRLSIL.

The DNA for the CDR3 is TGCGCCAGCAGCGCTCAGGGGGCAGACGAGCAGTACTTC. Amino acid sequence: CASSAQGADEQYF. This chain links TRBV5-1 with TRBJ2-7; 8 bases map to TRBD1. CDR1 and CDR2 from the germline V gene are SGHRS and YFSETQ. The CDR3 sequence is 13 residues long. V dropped 4 bases and J dropped 5; count of bases not matched to a gene: 5.

The J gene is TRBJ2-6, the V gene TRBV5-1; 7 nucleotides agree with TRBD2. The CDR3 sequence is 17 residues long. The J segment lost 0 bases and the V segment lost 4 bases, leaving 7 bases of the junction unmatched. CDR1 and CDR2 (germline): SGHRS, YFSETQ. In DNA, the CDR3 is TGCGCCAGCAGCAATTGGCTAGCGGACTCTGGGGCCAACGTCCTGACTTTC. It yields the protein CASSNWLADSGANVLTF.

The chain recombines TRBV19 with TRBJ1-4; 7 nucleotides match TRBD1. The J segment lost 8 bases and the V segment lost 3 bases, leaving 15 bases of the junction unmatched. In germline, CDR1 is LNHDA, CDR2 SQIVND (reference sequence). The CDR3 length is 17 residues. This CDR3 is CASSIPLNRGEGEKLFF. CDR3 nucleotides: TGTGCCAGTAGTATCCCCTTAAACAGGGGAGAGGGCGAAAAACTGTTTTTT.

This chain uses TRBV27 with TRBJ1-5; D call uncertain. The germline gives CDR1 MNHEY, CDR2 SMNVEV (reference sequence). The V end was cut by 7 bases, the J end by 4 bases, with 5 bases between. CDR3 length: 11 residues. This CDR3 is CASTLNQPQHF. CDR3 DNA sequence: TGTGCCAGCACCCTAAATCAGCCCCAGCATTTT.

This chain uses TRBV19 with TRBJ1-3; the D gene is possibly TRBD1 (6 bases). In germline, CDR1 is LNHDA, CDR2 SQIVND (reference sequence). The CDR3 length is 15 residues. V lost 6 bases and J lost 0, with 12 bases in between. The CDR3 DNA reads as TGTGCCAGTAGGGGTGACAGGTTCTCTGGAAACACCATATATTTT. This gives the protein CASRGDRFSGNTIYF.

CDR3 sequence (DNA): TGTGCCAGCAGTGCCACGACAGGACTAGAGACCCAGTACTTC. Protein sequence: CASSATTGLETQYF. The chain uses TRBV6-1 and TRBJ2-5; D possibly corresponds to TRBD1 (6 bases). The CDR3 has 14 amino acids. The germline V gene has CDR1 MNHNS and CDR2 SASEGT. V was cut by 4 bases and J by 4 bases, with 13 bases left in between.

This chain connects TRBV5-4 to TRBJ2-2, with 11 bases fitting TRBD1. This CDR3 comprises 14 residues. Germline lookup yields CDR1 SGHNT and CDR2 YYREEE (reference sequence). J lost 2 bases, V lost 8 bases, and 2 bases had no gene match. The CDR3 is CASGTGGNTGELFF. The CDR3 DNA reads TGTGCCAGTGGGACAGGGGGTAACACCGGGGAGCTGTTTTTT.

This chain joins TRBV11-3 and TRBJ2-5; D is uncertain. This CDR3 region has 15 residues. V was cut by 1 base and J by 5 bases, with 14 bases left in between. Germline CDR1 SGHNT, CDR2 YENEEA. The CDR3 loop is CASSLGSSPFETQYF. In DNA, the CDR3 is TGTGCCAGCAGCTTAGGCTCTAGTCCCTTCGAGACCCAGTACTTC.

The chain recombines TRBV7-8 with TRBJ2-7, with no clear D. Germline CDR1 reads SGHVS; CDR2 reads FQNEAQ. This CDR3 has 13 amino acids. V lost 2 bases and J lost 7, with 12 bases in between. The CDR3 region has the DNA TGTGCCAGCAGCTTACTCAATGTCGGGGAGCAGTACTTC. Its protein is CASSLLNVGEQYF. Variable domain in full (rest from reference TRBV7-8 and TRBJ2-7): GAGVSQSPRYKVAKRGQDVALRCDPISGHVSLFWYQQALGQGPEFLTYFQNEAQLDKSGLPSDRFFAERPEGSVSTLKIQRTQQEDSAVYLCASSLLNVGEQYFGPGTRLTVT.

J is TRBJ1-4 and V is TRBV7-2; no definite D call. Trimming took off 2 bases at V and 0 bases at J, with 7 bases between the two ends. CDR1 SGHTA and CDR2 FQGNSA come from the germline V gene. The length of the CDR3 is 15 residues. The DNA of the CDR3 is TGTGCCAGCAGCTTATTGAGGGCAACTAATGAAAAACTGTTTTTT. It codes for CASSLLRATNEKLFF.

The rearrangement joins TRBV7-3 to TRBJ2-5; 13 positions match TRBD2. This CDR3 has 17 amino acids. The V and J ends lost 5 bases and 5 bases, in that order; junction bases with no gene match: 11. Germline V gives CDR1 SGHTA, CDR2 FQGTGA. DNA of the CDR3: TGTGCCAGCAGCCCCAGAACTAGCGGGGGGGTCGGGGAGACCCAGTACTTC. Translation gives CASSPRTSGGVGETQYF.

The chain couples TRBV7-9 to TRBJ1-1; 8 positions agree with TRBD1. CDR3 length: 16 amino acids. V was clipped by 0 bases and J by 5 bases; unmatched bases: 8. The V gene's germline CDR1 is SEHNR and CDR2 FQNEAQ (reference sequence). Written as DNA, the CDR3 is TGTGCCAGCAGCTTAGCGCGGGCAGGGGGCATGACTGAAGCTTTCTTT. Translated, it gives CASSLARAGGMTEAFF.

The CDR3 DNA sequence: TGCAGCGCCCGGGAGGGAGATAGCAATCAGCCCCAGCATTTT. This translates into CSAREGDSNQPQHF. The genes are TRBV29-1 and TRBJ1-5, with D uncertain. This CDR3 is 14 amino acids long. Germline loops: CDR1 SQVTM, CDR2 ANQGSEA. Trimming left V 7 bases short and J 0 bases short, with 13 bases between.

This chain uses TRBV14 with TRBJ1-2; D unclear. The length of the CDR3 is 15 residues. The V gene lost 0 bases and the J gene lost 4 bases, with 12 bases spanning the gap. Germline V CDR1 and CDR2: SGHDN, FVKESK. CDR3 sequence: CASSQDRRRSYGYTF. The DNA of the CDR3 is TGTGCCAGCAGCCAAGATAGGAGGCGCAGCTATGGCTACACCTTC.

The chain combines TRBV10-3 with TRBJ2-3; D ambiguous. The V end was cut by 8 bases, the J end by 0 bases, with 9 bases between. This CDR3 has 13 amino acids. Germline CDR1 and CDR2: ENHRY and SYGVKD. The CDR3 DNA is TGTGCCATCGGGCTGACCAGCACAGATACGCAGTATTTT. Amino acid sequence: CAIGLTSTDTQYF.

This chain links TRBV6-5 with TRBJ2-7; possibly TRBD1 for D (6 bases). The germline CDR1 and CDR2 sequences are MNHEY and SVGAGI. The CDR3 spans 13 residues. Trimming removed 8 bases at V and 3 bases at J, with 14 bases between. The CDR3 region is CASSPDRHYEQYF. CDR3 sequence (DNA): TGTGCCAGCTCCCCGGACAGACACTACGAGCAGTACTTC.

The chain has TRBV15 and TRBJ2-1; D remains ambiguous. CDR3 length equals 14 residues. Germline CDR1 is LNHNV and CDR2 is YYDKDF (reference sequence). V shed 1 base and J shed 10 bases, with 14 bases lying between them. The chain's CDR3 is CATSRVTWAGEQFF. The CDR3 nucleotides are TGTGCCACCAGCAGAGTCACTTGGGCTGGCGAGCAGTTCTTC.

The V and J genes are TRBV7-9 and TRBJ1-1, with a possible D match to TRBD1 (5 bases). Trimming shortened V by 6 bases and J by 3 bases, and 17 bases separated the two germline ends. Germline values: CDR1 SEHNR, CDR2 FQNEAQ (reference sequence). This CDR3 is built from 15 residues. The CDR3 reads CASSPDGGGDTEAFF. The CDR3 nucleotides read TGTGCCAGCAGTCCGGATGGGGGAGGGGACACTGAAGCTTTCTTT.

The CDR3 spells CASSLGGQRTYEQYF. The CDR3 DNA follows: TGCGCCAGCAGCTTGGGGGGACAGCGGACCTACGAGCAGTACTTC. J is TRBJ2-7 and V is TRBV5-1, with 7 bases fitting TRBD1. The CDR3 length is 15 residues. V dropped 0 bases and J dropped 2; count of bases not matched to a gene: 5. Germline V gene sequence: CDR1 SGHRS, CDR2 YFSETQ. Complete variable domain (other parts from reference TRBV5-1 and TRBJ2-7): KAGVTQTPRYLIKTRGQQVTLSCSPISGHRSVSWYQQTPGQGLQFLFEYFSETQRNKGNFPGRFSGRQFSNSRSEMNVSTLELGDSALYLCASSLGGQRTYEQYFGPGTRLTVT.

The rearrangement links TRBV9 to TRBJ1-1; a possible D gene is TRBD1 (5 bases). Germline V CDR1 and CDR2: SGDLS, YYNGEE. The CDR3 has 15 amino acids. Trimming shortened V by 3 bases and J by 2 bases, and 14 bases separated the two germline ends. The CDR3 DNA follows: TGTGCCAGCAGCGAAGAAGACAGCCTTAACACTGAAGCTTTCTTT. Its translation is CASSEEDSLNTEAFF.

The chain has TRBV9 and TRBJ2-2, with 9 bases matching TRBD1. Unmatched junction bases numbered 15, after V lost 4 bases and J lost 5 bases. This CDR3 has 18 amino acids. Germline values: CDR1 SGDLS, CDR2 YYNGEE. CDR3 amino acids: CASSPTDRGAWGTGELFF. The CDR3 DNA reads as TGTGCCAGCAGCCCAACGGACAGGGGAGCTTGGGGTACCGGGGAGCTGTTTTTT.

The rearrangement joins TRBV4-2 to TRBJ1-4; TRBD1 agrees at 7 bases. This CDR3 region has 16 residues. V trimming: 1 base; J trimming: 8 bases; junction bases outside the gene matches: 10. In germline, CDR1 is LGHNA, CDR2 YNFKEQ. CDR3 region: CASSQVEGQSKEKLFF. In nucleotides, the CDR3 is TGTGCCAGCAGCCAAGTCGAGGGACAGAGTAAAGAAAAACTGTTTTTT.

V is TRBV11-2 and J is TRBJ2-5, with D possibly TRBD1 on 6 matching bases. The length of the CDR3 is 12 residues. Germline values: CDR1 SGHAT, CDR2 FQNNGV. Deletions cut 10 bases from V and 5 bases from J, with 14 bases between. DNA of the CDR3: TGTGCCACCGGACACAGGGAGGAGACCCAGTACTTC. This encodes CATGHREETQYF.

The chain has TRBV6-1 and TRBJ2-5, with D unclear. This CDR3 has 10 amino acids. Trimming took off 8 bases at V and 5 bases at J, with 6 bases between the two ends. CDR1 and CDR2 from the germline V gene are MNHNS and SASEGT. CDR3: CASLLETQYF. DNA of the CDR3: TGTGCCAGCCTCTTGGAGACCCAGTACTTC.

The chain has TRBV9 and TRBJ2-1; D is possibly TRBD2 (5 bases). The CDR3 is 14 amino acids. The ends were cut back, 3 bases at V and 1 base at J, with 8 bases in the middle. Germline CDR1 SGDLS, CDR2 YYNGEE. Written as DNA, the CDR3 is TGTGCCAGCAGCGACCCGGGGTCCTACAATGAGCAGTTCTTC. Translated: CASSDPGSYNEQFF.

The V call is TRBV28, the J call TRBJ1-6, with TRBD1 identical over 8 bases. The germline V gene encodes CDR1 MDHEN and CDR2 SYDVKM. Trimming took 6 bases from V and 9 from J; bases not matched to a gene: 10. The CDR3 loop spans 15 amino acids. The CDR3 DNA reads as TGTGCCAGCAGAGCCGGACAGGGATTAGGTTCACCCCTCCACTTT. Translation: CASRAGQGLGSPLHF.

The rearrangement links TRBV27 to TRBJ2-2; perhaps TRBD1 as D (6 bases). V lost 3 bases and J 1 base, leaving 12 bases between the germline ends. Germline-derived CDR1 and CDR2 are MNHEY and SMNVEV (reference sequence). This CDR3 has 16 residues. CDR3 amino acids: CASSFIGQRNTGELFF. CDR3 sequence (DNA): TGTGCCAGCAGTTTTATAGGACAGCGGAACACCGGGGAGCTGTTTTTT.